This T cell receptor (beta chain) was recorded in a study of CD8 T cells in ankylosing spondylitis. Regarding the study as a whole: What appeared characteristic of ankylosing spondylitis blood was a TCR beta motif of about eight highly homologous variants.

TCRdb independently ran MiXCR on the 5' RACE reads; one entry per CDR3 protein. This table holds over 450,000 distinct CDR3 sequences, roughly 13% found once. The CDR3 runs 16 residues. V shed 4 bases and J 2 bases; nucleotides not matched to a gene: 7. The V gene's germline CDR1 is SGHRS and CDR2 YFSETQ. Turning to this clonotype: Its target is unknown.

This clonotype originated in a male donor with ankylosing spondylitis. Material for sequencing was blood, either unsorted or a sorted T cell fraction (not recorded which). This chain connects TRBV5-1 to TRBJ2-3; 10 bases line up with TRBD2. The CDR3 nucleotides are TGCGCCAGCAGCCCTGGGACTAGCGCTGACACAGATACGCAGTATTTT. Residues: CASSPGTSADTDTQYF.